What follows is one TCR beta chain and its context. The record originates from a study of blood T cell repertoires in COVID-19. The V segment lost 5 bases and the J segment 6 bases; nucleotides outside the gene matches: 6. There are 14 residues in the CDR3. Germline CDR1 and CDR2: MNHEY and SMNVEV (reference sequence). The protocol was immunoSEQ multiplex PCR, while the TCRdb copy is restricted to in-frame clones and leaves out a portion. Of approximately 190,000 clones detected, less than 90% appear once; the ten largest clones hold around 6.5%. The source material was peripheral blood. This TCR was recovered from a woman in her thirties or forties with acute or convalescent COVID-19. The V call is TRBV27, the J call TRBJ2-1; 8 nucleotides agree with TRBD1. In DNA form, the CDR3 reads TGTGCCAGCAGTCCTACGACAGGGGTCAATGAGCAGTTCTTC. This translates into CASSPTTGVNEQFF.